This T cell receptor beta chain is from a study of T cell changes during pregnancy in multiple sclerosis. Only in-frame clones appear in the TCRdb table, and some are missing; sequencing was by immunoSEQ multiplex PCR. Of more than 35,000 clones in the sample, approximately 92% are singletons; the top ten hold 0.4% to 0.45%. The CDR3 contains 14 residues. The germline CDR1 and CDR2 sequences are SGHDT and YYEEEE. With V trimmed by 7 bases and J by 4 bases, 9 bases remained unmatched. This TCR came from a female donor in good health, enrolled as a control in a pregnancy study. The rearrangement joins TRBV5-6 to TRBJ1-2, with TRBD1 matching over 8 bases. The sample consisted of CD4+ T cells from peripheral blood mononuclear cells, taken in the third trimester of pregnancy. The chain's CDR3 is CASRQSQGAYGYTF. CDR3 nucleotides: TGTGCCAGCCGCCAATCCCAGGGGGCCTATGGCTACACCTTC.